This T cell receptor (beta chain) was captured by sequencing in a study of control samples from healthy donors and cancer patients. Germline V gene sequence: CDR1 MNHEY, CDR2 SMNVEV (reference sequence). Trimming took 2 bases from V and 0 from J, leaving 23 bases between them. The CDR3 contains 20 residues. Measured with immunoSEQ multiplex PCR; TCRdb has only the in-frame clones, and not every one. The sample shows about 55,000 clones, around 90% of them seen only once. This receptor was taken from a man over 45 in good health. Source material: blood. This chain uses TRBV27 with TRBJ1-3; D is ambiguous. CDR3 protein: CASSLLKRYATLSSGNTIYF. As DNA, the CDR3 is TGTGCCAGCAGTTTACTAAAAAGATACGCCACACTAAGCTCTGGAAACACCATATATTTT.